The 10 T cell receptor beta chains below all came from one sample that was sequenced in a study of blood T cell repertoires in COVID-19. Sequenced by immunoSEQ multiplex PCR; TCRdb stores in-frame clones only, minus some. The sample carries some 300,000 clones, roughly 88% recorded once. The sample consisted of peripheral blood. The receptors derive from a woman between 25 and 40 years old who had recovered from COVID-19.

The rearrangement joins TRBV28 to TRBJ2-1; 8 bases align to TRBD2. The CDR3 extends over 15 amino acids. Per germline, CDR1 MDHEN and CDR2 SYDVKM. Trimming took 6 bases from V and 0 from J; bases not matched to a gene: 4. The chain's CDR3 is CASSASGSSYNEQFF. CDR3 in DNA: TGTGCCAGCAGCGCCAGCGGGAGCTCCTACAATGAGCAGTTCTTC.

This rearrangement joins TRBV19 to TRBJ2-2, with 12 bases aligning to TRBD1. CDR1 is LNHDA, CDR2 SQIVND, per germline (reference sequence). V lost 9 bases, J lost 5 bases, and 13 bases stayed unmatched. This CDR3 has 17 residues. The CDR3 nucleotides read TGTGCCAGCTCATGGGACAGGGGGCGCGTCCTTACCGGGGAGCTGTTTTTT. Protein sequence: CASSWDRGRVLTGELFF.

The chain employs TRBV4-3 and TRBJ1-6, with 10 bases identical to TRBD1. The CDR3 has 15 residues. Trimming cost V 4 bases and J 9 bases; bases outside gene matches: 6. Germline V gene lookup returns CDR1 LGHNA and CDR2 YSLEER. CDR3 sequence (DNA): TGCGCCAGCAGCCCCGTCGGACAGGGGGTTTCACCCCTCCACTTT. This sequence encodes CASSPVGQGVSPLHF.

V and J are TRBV7-8 and TRBJ1-1; D is uncertain. The CDR3 is 11 amino acids. V lost 4 bases and J lost 5, with 5 bases in between. Looked up from germline, CDR1 is SGHVS and CDR2 is FQNEAQ. The CDR3 bases are TGTGCCAGCAGCTCCAATACTGAAGCTTTCTTT. It yields the protein CASSSNTEAFF. The whole variable domain, filled in from reference TRBV7-8 and TRBJ1-1, reads GAGVSQSPRYKVAKRGQDVALRCDPISGHVSLFWYQQALGQGPEFLTYFQNEAQLDKSGLPSDRFFAERPEGSVSTLKIQRTQQEDSAVYLCASSSNTEAFFGQGTRLTVV.

This clone was counted a single time. This chain joins TRBV5-1 and TRBJ1-3, with D maybe TRBD1 (5 bases). Germline V CDR1 and CDR2: SGHRS, YFSETQ. The CDR3 spans 21 residues. V was clipped by 4 bases and J by 7 bases, with 36 bases between them. The CDR3 DNA reads TGCGCCAGCAGCCCGGGGGAGAGACAATGGAGAGGAAGCGAAAATCGGAACACCATATATTTT. As protein: CASSPGERQWRGSENRNTIYF.

This clone was seen just once. The chain joins TRBV6-5 to TRBJ2-5; 7 bases fit TRBD1. This CDR3 has 14 residues. CDR1 MNHEY and CDR2 SVGAGI come from the germline V gene. Trimming took 0 bases from V and 6 from J; bases not matched to a gene: 4. CDR3 protein: CASSYSAQGKTQYF. CDR3 nucleotide sequence: TGTGCCAGCAGTTACTCGGCACAGGGGAAGACCCAGTACTTC.

This chain links TRBV5-1 with TRBJ1-1; D call uncertain. There are 14 residues in the CDR3. V was pared by 2 bases and J by 0 bases, with 8 bases between. Germline V lookup: CDR1 SGHRS, CDR2 YFSETQ. The CDR3 spells CASSLAILNTEAFF. As DNA, the CDR3 is TGCGCCAGCAGCTTAGCTATTCTGAACACTGAAGCTTTCTTT.

The rearrangement links TRBV12-3 or TRBV12-4 to TRBJ1-1, with TRBD1 matching 7 bases. This CDR3 is built from 13 residues. J lost 6 bases, V lost 2 bases, and 3 bases had no gene match. The CDR3 loop is CASSLYRGAEAFF. The CDR3 DNA is TGTGCCAGCAGTTTATACAGGGGTGCTGAAGCTTTCTTT.

Comments on this clone: The identical CDR3 is also encoded by other nucleotide sequences in the sample. J is TRBJ1-6 and V is TRBV19, with TRBD1 as a possible D gene (6 bases). CDR1 and CDR2 from the germline V gene are LNHDA and SQIVND (reference sequence). V shed 6 bases and J shed 1 base, with 7 bases lying between them. The CDR3 covers 14 residues. This chain's CDR3 is CASRGGSYNSPLHF. CDR3 coding DNA: TGTGCCAGTAGAGGGGGATCCTATAATTCACCCCTCCACTTT. The variable domain in full, with the rest retrieved from reference TRBV19 and TRBJ1-6, is DGGITQSPKYLFRKEGQNVTLSCEQNLNHDAMYWYRQDPGQGLRLIYYSQIVNDFQKGDIAEGYSVSREKKESFPLTVTSAQKNPTAFYLCASRGGSYNSPLHFGNGTRLTVT.

The chain is built from TRBV7-8 and TRBJ2-1; D unclear. The germline V gene encodes CDR1 SGHVS and CDR2 FQNEAQ. The CDR3 runs 11 residues. V lost 5 bases and J 4 bases, leaving 3 bases between the germline ends. CDR3 amino acids: CASSPYNEQFF. The CDR3 DNA reads TGTGCCAGCAGCCCTTACAATGAGCAGTTCTTC.